The T cell receptor (beta chain) described here comes from a study of blood T cell repertoires in COVID-19. Data came from immunoSEQ multiplex PCR; TCRdb stores just in-frame clones and leaves some out. Of approximately 200,000 clones in the sample, about 80% were seen once. Germline V gene lookup returns CDR1 SGHRS and CDR2 YFSETQ. V was shortened by 0 bases and J by 3 bases, with 10 bases between the two germline ends. CDR3 length equals 14 residues. This clone was picked up a small number of times. The sample taken for sequencing was peripheral blood. This sequence originates from a human donor with acute or convalescent COVID-19. The donor label of this sample is uncertain. This chain uses TRBV5-1 with TRBJ2-7; D possibly corresponds to TRBD1 (5 bases). The CDR3 here is CASSLGGTNYEQYF. CDR3 nucleotide sequence: TGCGCCAGCAGCTTGGGGGGCACGAACTACGAGCAGTACTTC.